The rows below give T cell receptor beta chains drawn from one sample of a study of blood T cell repertoires in COVID-19. Data came from immunoSEQ multiplex PCR; TCRdb stores just in-frame clones and leaves some out. The table has tens of thousands of clones, 75% to 90% seen once; the top ten hold around 9%. The sequenced sample consisted of peripheral blood. The receptors were gathered from an elderly man with acute or convalescent COVID-19. The CDR3 runs from the conserved cysteine through the conserved F or W. D genes are given only for firm matches.

>TRBJ1-6|TRBD1|TRBV28
TGTGCCAGCAGTCCGCGGACAGGGTTTGGTAATTCACCCCTCCACTTT
CASSPRTGFGNSPLHF
>TRBJ2-1|TRBD2|TRBV3-1/TRBV3-2
TGTGCCAGCAGCCCCGGGACTAGCGTCTTGCTGGGGTCCGAGCAGTTCTTC
CASSPGTSVLLGSEQFF
>TRBJ2-3|.|TRBV27
TGTGCCAGCAGTCTCAACCGTAGACAGGTCGCAGATACGCAGTATTTT
CASSLNRRQVADTQYF
>TRBJ2-6|TRBD1|TRBV7-9
TGTGCCAGCAGCCCTGGACAGGGGTTGACTGGGGCCAACGTCCTGACTTTC
CASSPGQGLTGANVLTF
>TRBJ2-2|TRBD1|TRBV3-1/TRBV3-2
TGTGCCAGCAGCCACCCCCGAAGGACAGGGGCCCTTGACACCGGGGAGCTGTTTTTT
CASSHPRRTGALDTGELFF
>TRBJ1-1|TRBD1|TRBV7-9
TGTGCCAGCAACCTGGGACAGACTACTGAAGCTTTCTTT
CASNLGQTTEAFF
>TRBJ2-5|TRBD2|TRBV4-2
TGTGCCAGCAGCCAAGACCCTAGCGGGGGGGCGTACCAAGAGACCCAGTACTTC
CASSQDPSGGAYQETQYF
>TRBJ1-3|.|TRBV7-8
TGTGCCAGCAGCGTAGACGGGGTCTCTGGAAACACCATATATTTT
CASSVDGVSGNTIYF
>TRBJ2-3|.|TRBV2
TGTGCCAGCAGTGGGCGTGCGGGCCCTAGCACAGATACGCAGTATTTT
CASSGRAGPSTDTQYF
>TRBJ2-1|TRBD2|TRBV7-9
TGTGCCGGCAACTCCCACACCAGCGGGAGGGATGAGCAGTTCTTC
CAGNSHTSGRDEQFF
>TRBJ2-5|.|TRBV27
TGTGCCAGCAGTACAGGGGGGGCAGAGACCCAGTACTTC
CASSTGGAETQYF
>TRBJ2-2|TRBD1|TRBV5-6
TGTGCCAGCAGCATAGACAGGGGGGGAGACACCGGGGAGCTGTTTTTT
CASSIDRGGDTGELFF
>TRBJ1-1|TRBD1|TRBV2
TGTGCCAGCAGTGGGACAGGGGGCGCCGGTGAAGCTTTCTTT
CASSGTGGAGEAFF